This TCR beta chain was retrieved from a study of immune heterogeneity within non-small cell lung tumors. Concerning this clonotype itself: As yet, its antigen is unknown.

In a multiplex PCR, 32 V and 13 J primers amplified TCR beta CDR3. TCRdb reanalysed the multiplex PCR reads using MiXCR and keeps one entry per CDR3 protein. The sample holds some 1,900 distinct CDR3 sequences; 45% are singletons and the top ten take roughly 12%. Overall study findings and caveats: Each patient largely had their own distinct set of high-frequency T-cell receptor beta clonotypes.

Template input, which was bulk tumor genomic DNA, totaled about 630 ng per sample. Surgery yielded several widely spaced biopsies per primary tumor. Patients underwent curative surgery for non-small cell lung cancer (untreated and newly diagnosed). CDR3 length: 16 amino acids. The J segment lost 2 bases and the V segment lost 6 bases, leaving 9 bases of the junction unmatched. This clonotype was sampled from a man aged 65 to 79 with non-small cell lung cancer. J is TRBJ1-5 and V is TRBV12-3 or TRBV12-4; 8 bases map to TRBD1. Input material: lung tumor tissue. The CDR3 DNA sequence: TGTGCCAGCAGCTTACAGGGGGAGAGTGGCAATCAGCCCCAGCATTTT. Amino acids: CASSLQGESGNQPQHF.